This T cell receptor (beta chain) was captured by sequencing in a study of blood T cell repertoires in COVID-19. In the source study's methods: How many nucleated cells were present was estimated from reference gene primer amplification. The method was immunoSEQ multiplex PCR; TCRdb's version includes in-frame clones alone and lacks a portion of them. From that table come the V and J calls and clone size; the DNA was used to work out D and trimming. The sample lists around 110,000 clones, 70% to 80% occurring once. This receptor was taken from a human donor with acute or convalescent COVID-19. The donor label of this sample is uncertain. The sequencing input was peripheral blood.

The CDR3 loop reads CASSRGASGNTIYF. The CDR3 coding sequence is TGTGCCAGCAGCAGGGGAGCATCTGGAAACACCATATATTTT. The chain joins TRBV28 to TRBJ1-3; a possible D gene is TRBD1 (6 bases). From germline, CDR1 is MDHEN and CDR2 SYDVKM. The CDR3 is 14 amino acids. The V and J ends lost 6 bases and 1 base respectively, with 10 bases between them.